The rows below give T cell receptor beta chains drawn from one sample of a study of T-cell memory formation after mild COVID-19. TCRdb reprocessed the 5' RACE reads via MiXCR and lists one record per CDR3 protein. The data hold hundreds of thousands of distinct CDR3 sequences, with 12% to 15% observed a single time. Sequencing was carried out using PBMCs or a T cell subset sorted from them (not recorded which). The receptors derive from a young man who had mild COVID-19 (a few samples of this study predate the infection). Cell type and time point are not known. Each CDR3 is given with its conserved first and last residue. A D gene is named only where the DNA matches it firmly. Not every row has a clone size; where given, it reads once, few, many or a size class.

J gene,clone size,D gene,V gene,CDR3 DNA,CDR3 protein
TRBJ1-2,-,TRBD1,TRBV4-1,TGCGCCAGCAGCCAGGGGACAGGGTGGCTGGACGGCTACACCTTC,CASSQGTGWLDGYTF
TRBJ1-2,many,TRBD1,TRBV15,TGTGCCACCAGCTTATGGGGACAGGGGCACTATGGCTACACCTTC,CATSLWGQGHYGYTF
TRBJ2-5,few,-,TRBV15,TGTGCCACCAGCACGGAGAGGACGGCCGGACGCCAGTACTTC,CATSTERTAGRQYF
TRBJ1-1,-,TRBD1,TRBV6-5,TGTGCCAGCAGTTGGGGGACAGGGAGAGAAGCTTTCTTT,CASSWGTGREAFF
TRBJ2-7,few,-,TRBV3-1,TGTGCCAGCAGCCGGGGGACGGTTGACTCCTACGAGCAGTACTTC,CASSRGTVDSYEQYF
TRBJ2-1,many,-,TRBV7-3,TGTGCCAGCAGCCAACAGGGCGGTAATGAGCAGTTCTTC,CASSQQGGNEQFF
TRBJ2-3,-,-,TRBV12-3/TRBV12-4,TGTGCCAGCAGTTTGGTCAGCTACACAGATACGCAGTATTTT,CASSLVSYTDTQYF
TRBJ2-5,-,TRBD2,TRBV7-2,TGTGCCAGCAGCTTAGAGTCCGGGAGGAGCGGGGGGCAAGAGACCCAGTACTTC,CASSLESGRSGGQETQYF
TRBJ2-5,few,-,TRBV5-4,TGTGCCAGCAGCACCCGAAATGCGGCACAAGAGACCCAGTACTTC,CASSTRNAAQETQYF
TRBJ1-2,-,-,TRBV7-8,TGTGCCAGCAGCTTAATGGCAGGGGACGGCTATGGCTACACCTTC,CASSLMAGDGYGYTF
TRBJ1-2,few,-,TRBV6-6,TGTGCCAGCAGTTACTCGACTGGGTTTGGGGTAAAGGGCTACACCTTC,CASSYSTGFGVKGYTF
TRBJ1-1,-,-,TRBV30,TGTGCCTGGAGTGGGGGAGGTGAAGCTTTCTTT,CAWSGGGEAFF
TRBJ2-7,once,-,TRBV27,TGTGCCTCCGGGCAGGGGACATCCTACGAGCAGTACTTC,CASGQGTSYEQYF
TRBJ2-2,few,-,TRBV24-1,-,CATAPYGGITGELFFF
TRBJ2-3,few,-,TRBV7-9,TGTGCCAGCAGCTTCGCAGGAGAAACTAGCACAGATACGCAGTATTTT,CASSFAGETSTDTQYF
TRBJ1-1,few,TRBD1,TRBV4-3,TGCGCCAGCAGCCAATCGTCCCGGGACAGGGTTCGGGTTATGAACACTGAAGCTTTCTTT,CASSQSSRDRVRVMNTEAFF
TRBJ2-5,-,TRBD2,TRBV10-3,TGTGCCACCGGGGAGGGAGGAGAGACCCAGTACTTC,CATGEGGETQYF
TRBJ2-1,few,-,TRBV28,TGTGCCAGCAGTCCCAGGAGGACAGAGCAGTTCTTC,CASSPRRTEQFF
TRBJ1-2,few,-,TRBV5-4,TGTGCCAGCCTACGGGACGGGAGAGGGGATAACTATGGCTACACCTTC,CASLRDGRGDNYGYTF
TRBJ2-3,few,-,TRBV6-2/TRBV6-3,TGTGCCAGCTCCCACCCGGGGGAGCTTACAGATACGCAGTATTTT,CASSHPGELTDTQYF
TRBJ2-5,many,-,TRBV12-3/TRBV12-4,TGTGCCAGCAGTTTGGGCGGCCTGGGGGCCCAGTACTTC,CASSLGGLGAQYF
TRBJ2-1,many,-,TRBV12-3/TRBV12-4,TGTGCCAGCAGTCCACCGAGGCGGGGGCACAATGAGCAGTTCTTC,CASSPPRRGHNEQFF